These T cell receptor beta chains were read from a single sample in a study of blood T cell repertoires in COVID-19. Profiling relied on immunoSEQ multiplex PCR, and the TCRdb table lists in-frame clones only, not all of them. The table shows some 300,000 clones, with around 86% occurring only once. What was sequenced was peripheral blood. Receptor source: a man aged 65 to 85 with acute or convalescent COVID-19. Both conserved end residues are part of each CDR3. Each record gives: J gene, V gene, clone size, D gene, CDR3 DNA, CDR3 protein. The D gene is left open where the match is weak. Where a row states a size, it is once, few, many or the class of an expanded clone; other rows omit it.

>TRBJ2-6|TRBV27|-|-
TGTGCCAGCAGTTTGCGGGGTCCCTACTCTGGGGCCAACGTCCTGACTTTC
CASSLRGPYSGANVLTF
>TRBJ1-1|TRBV5-5|-|-
TGTGCCAGCAGCCTGGGAGTGGGGACATTGAACACTGAAGCTTTCTTT
CASSLGVGTLNTEAFF
>TRBJ2-7|TRBV20-1|-|-
TGCAGTGCTAGTCGCGGTGAACAGGTGAACGAGCAGTACTTC
CSASRGEQVNEQYF
>TRBJ1-5|TRBV19|once|-
TGTGCCACCGCGGGGGGAGGAGGTAGGCAGCCCCAGCATTTT
CATAGGGGRQPQHF
>TRBJ2-3|TRBV15|few|TRBD1
TGTGCCACCAGTAATCGACCGGGACAGGGGGCGGCAGATACGCAGTATTTT
CATSNRPGQGAADTQYF
>TRBJ2-3|TRBV5-1|few|-
TGCGCCAGCAGCTTGGGAGGCAGGGGATCAGATACGCAGTATTTT
CASSLGGRGSDTQYF
>TRBJ2-4|TRBV6-1|once|TRBD1
TGTGCCAGCAGTGACGAACACAGGGGGCCGGACATTCAGTACTTC
CASSDEHRGPDIQYF
>TRBJ2-3|TRBV24-1|-|TRBD1
TGTGCCACCAGCCCCGTCCAGGGGGCAGATACGCAGTATTTT
CATSPVQGADTQYF
>TRBJ2-1|TRBV4-2|-|-
TGTGCCAGCAGCCAAGCGGAGTCCTACAATGAGCAGTTCTTC
CASSQAESYNEQFF
>TRBJ2-5|TRBV27|-|TRBD2
TGTGCCACCCGCAACCTAGCGGGAAAAGAGACCCAGTACTTC
CATRNLAGKETQYF
>TRBJ2-3|TRBV7-8|-|TRBD2
TGTGCCAGCCGGACTAGCGGGAGTGGAGGGAGGACAGATACGCAGTATTTT
CASRTSGSGGRTDTQYF
>TRBJ2-5|TRBV7-2|-|TRBD1
TGTGCCAGCAGCACACGCGGGACAGGGGAAGAGACCCAGTACTTC
CASSTRGTGEETQYF
>TRBJ1-4|TRBV27|few|-
TGTGCCAGCAGTTTATTAGGACTAGCAACTAATGAAAAACTGTTTTTT
CASSLLGLATNEKLFF
>TRBJ2-1|TRBV2|-|TRBD2
TGTGCCAGCAGTCCACCTAGCGGGAGTTACAATGAGCAGTTCTTC
CASSPPSGSYNEQFF
>TRBJ2-5|TRBV7-2|-|TRBD2
TGTGCCAGCAGCTTAGGGGGGACTAAGGCAGAGACCCAGTACTTC
CASSLGGTKAETQYF
>TRBJ2-5|TRBV20-1|-|-
TGCAGTGCTAGTGGTCAGGGGAGCTCGGAGACCCAGTACTTC
CSASGQGSSETQYF
>TRBJ2-4|TRBV4-3|once|TRBD1
TGCGCCAGCAGCCGGACAGGGGGCAAGGGAAACATTCAGTACTTC
CASSRTGGKGNIQYF
>TRBJ1-1|TRBV18|-|TRBD1
TGTGCCAGCTCACCCGGACAGGGGTACACTGAAGCTTTCTTT
CASSPGQGYTEAFF
>TRBJ1-4|TRBV7-9|-|-
TGTGCCAGCAGTAGGGGGTTCGGCGAAAAACTGTTTTTT
CASSRGFGEKLFF
>TRBJ1-2|TRBV28|-|-
TGTGCCAGCAGTCCGGGGTTTTTAGATGGCTACACCTTC
CASSPGFLDGYTF
>TRBJ1-2|TRBV18|-|TRBD1
TGTGCCAGCTCACGCGACAGGGGTGCCTATGGCTACACCTTC
CASSRDRGAYGYTF
>TRBJ2-3|TRBV7-3|-|TRBD2
TGTGCCAGCAGCCCTAGCGGGGGTAGGTTTCCAGATACGCAGTATTTT
CASSPSGGRFPDTQYF
>TRBJ1-3|TRBV4-3|-|-
TGCGCCAGCAGCCAAACTAGCTGGTCTGGAAACACCATATATTTT
CASSQTSWSGNTIYF
>TRBJ1-2|TRBV19|-|TRBD1
TGTGCCAGTAGCCGAAGGGACAGGGGGGGCTATGGCTACACCTTC
CASSRRDRGGYGYTF
>TRBJ2-5|TRBV6-6|-|-
TGTGCCAGCAGTCGAAGGGAGGTGGCTGGAGAGACCCAGTACTTC
CASSRREVAGETQYF
>TRBJ1-1|TRBV9|-|-
TGTGCCAGCAGCTCCGACCACAGGGACGTAGGCAATGAAGCTTTCTTT
CASSSDHRDVGNEAFF